A single T cell receptor beta chain is shown here with its context. Per the germline V gene, CDR1 is SGHRS and CDR2 is YFSETQ. The CDR3 totals 15 residues. V lost 0 bases to trimming and J lost 1 base; unmatched junction nucleotides: 1. This table comes from immunoSEQ multiplex PCR, and its TCRdb copy is limited to in-frame clones, with some not included. The sample includes 100,000 to 120,000 clones, 85% to 90% seen only once; the top ten take 3% to 3.5%. These data are taken from a study of blood T cell repertoires in COVID-19. As for the study in general: PBMCs, B-cell-depleted T cells, or T cells provided the cDNA or gDNA that made up the material.

The clonotype originates from a woman between 50 and 59 years old with acute or convalescent COVID-19. The chain recombines TRBV5-1 with TRBJ2-1; 7 bases align to TRBD1. Source material: peripheral blood. For the CDR3, the DNA is TGCGCCAGCAGCTTGGGACAGGGTTCCTACAATGAGCAGTTCTTC. Translating it yields CASSLGQGSYNEQFF.